The 15 T cell receptor beta chains reported below all come from one sample, sequenced in a study of cytomegalovirus exposure and HLA in healthy donors. The PCR employed 60 Vbeta primers together with 13 Jbeta primers. Measured with immunoSEQ multiplex PCR; TCRdb has only the in-frame clones, and not every one. Here the sample spans 120,000 to 150,000 clones, around 75% being singletons. The sample comprised PBMCs. These receptors all stem from a man between 60 and 75 years old in good health and CMV-seronegative.

A few counts support this clone. The chain uses TRBV28 and TRBJ1-3; 10 bases are shared with TRBD1. The germline V gene encodes CDR1 MDHEN and CDR2 SYDVKM. V gave up 8 bases and J gave up 7 bases; unmatched junction bases: 2. This CDR3 contains 12 residues. As DNA, the CDR3 is TGTGCCAGCGGGACAGGGGAGAACACCATATATTTT. Translation: CASGTGENTIYF.

The chain employs TRBV29-1 and TRBJ2-5; 7 bases map to TRBD1. V was clipped by 6 bases and J by 2 bases; unmatched bases: 9. This CDR3 has 14 amino acids. CDR1 and CDR2 from the germline V gene are SQVTM and ANQGSEA. As DNA, the CDR3 is TGCAGCGTCAAAATACAGGGGTCACAAGAGACCCAGTACTTC. This codes for CSVKIQGSQETQYF.

This sequence joins TRBV19 and TRBJ2-1, with 11 bases that match TRBD1. Germline CDR1 LNHDA, CDR2 SQIVND (reference sequence). V was pared by 6 bases and J by 4 bases, with 11 bases of the junction left unmatched. The CDR3 runs 17 residues. DNA for the CDR3: TGTGCCAGTAGCCTTTACAAGGGACAGGGGGATTACAATGAGCAGTTCTTC. It is translated as CASSLYKGQGDYNEQFF.

The chain links TRBV4-1 to TRBJ2-5, with D perhaps TRBD2 (6 bases). In germline, CDR1 is MGHRA, CDR2 YSYEKL. CDR3 length: 18 amino acids. Trimming removed 0 bases at V and 1 base at J, with 18 bases between. The chain's CDR3 is CASSQDLGAGWSQETQYF. CDR3 sequence (DNA): TGCGCCAGCAGCCAAGATCTCGGGGCGGGATGGAGCCAAGAGACCCAGTACTTC.

J is TRBJ2-7 and V is TRBV7-9; perhaps TRBD1 as D (6 bases). The CDR3 sequence is 14 residues long. Germline-derived CDR1 and CDR2 are SEHNR and FQNEAQ (reference sequence). V was cut by 1 base and J by 5 bases, with 12 bases left in between. DNA of the CDR3: TGTGCCAGCAGCTTAGTGGGGGCGGCCAACGAGCAGTACTTC. Protein product: CASSLVGAANEQYF. The full variable domain, its missing parts supplied by reference TRBV7-9 and TRBJ2-7, is DTGVSQNPRHKITKRGQNVTFRCDPISEHNRLYWYRQTLGQGPEFLTYFQNEAQLEKSRLLSDRFSAERPKGSFSTLEIQRTEQGDSAMYLCASSLVGAANEQYFGPGTRLTVT.

The CDR3 region is CASSVADTYEQYF. For the CDR3, the DNA is TGTGCCAGCAGCGTAGCGGACACCTACGAGCAGTACTTC. The chain uses TRBV9 and TRBJ2-7, with D perhaps TRBD1 (5 bases). From germline, CDR1 is SGDLS and CDR2 YYNGEE. The V and J ends lost 0 bases and 2 bases respectively, with 6 bases between them. The CDR3 loop spans 13 amino acids.

The table lists this clone with a few counts. This rearrangement joins TRBV6-5 to TRBJ1-2; tentative D call: TRBD1 (6 bases). The CDR3 is 14 amino acids. Trimming took 6 bases from V and 8 from J, leaving 19 bases between them. CDR1 MNHEY and CDR2 SVGAGI come from the germline V gene. CDR3 nucleotides: TGTGCCAGCAGATCACCCGGGGACATGGGAGGCTACACCTTC. Its protein is CASRSPGDMGGYTF.

This chain joins TRBV19 and TRBJ2-2; 10 bases are a match to TRBD1. After removal of 4 bases from V and 4 bases from J, the junction contained 6 bases not matched to a gene. The CDR3 contains 16 residues. Germline V gene data show CDR1 as LNHDA and CDR2 as SQIVND (reference sequence). The CDR3 protein is CASSRRQGAGTGELFF. CDR3 bases: TGTGCCAGTAGTAGACGACAGGGGGCCGGCACCGGGGAGCTGTTTTTT.

This rearrangement joins TRBV5-1 to TRBJ2-3; maybe TRBD2 (5 bases). V dropped 6 bases and J dropped 6 bases, with 20 bases sitting between them. Looked up from germline, CDR1 is SGHRS and CDR2 is YFSETQ. The CDR3 has 15 amino acids. CDR3 protein: CASNTLAHVPDTQYF. As DNA, the CDR3 is TGCGCCAGCAACACGCTAGCTCATGTGCCGGATACGCAGTATTTT.

The V and J genes are TRBV6-6 and TRBJ1-2; D gene unclear. Looked up from germline, CDR1 is MNHNY and CDR2 is SVGAGI (reference sequence). CDR3 size: 12 residues. Trimming stripped 5 bases from V and 6 bases from J, with 10 bases between. The CDR3 region has the DNA TGTGCCAGCAGTCCCGAGGCGGATGGCTACACCTTC. It codes for CASSPEADGYTF.

V usage is TRBV7-2 and J usage is TRBJ2-7; tentative D call: TRBD1 (5 bases). The CDR3 length is 13 residues. Germline V gene sequence: CDR1 SGHTA, CDR2 FQGNSA. Trimming left V 1 base short and J 7 bases short, with 11 bases between. This CDR3 reads CASSLGPSGEQYF. CDR3 coding DNA: TGTGCCAGCAGCTTAGGACCGTCAGGGGAGCAGTACTTC.

V gene TRBV28 combines with J gene TRBJ1-1; 9 nucleotides line up with TRBD1. The V and J ends lost 4 bases and 0 bases, in that order; junction bases with no gene match: 9. CDR3 length: 17 amino acids. Looked up from germline, CDR1 is MDHEN and CDR2 is SYDVKM. The CDR3 region is CASSSLRTGELNTEAFF. The CDR3 DNA is TGTGCCAGCAGTTCACTTCGGACAGGGGAATTGAACACTGAAGCTTTCTTT.

This chain links TRBV5-4 with TRBJ2-7, with D tentatively TRBD2 (6 bases). The CDR3 contains 15 residues. Trimming pared 4 bases from V and 4 bases from J, leaving 18 bases between. The germline V gene has CDR1 SGHNT and CDR2 YYREEE (reference sequence). The CDR3 DNA reads TGTGCCAGCAGCCCATCCACGGGACTTCTTTACGAGCAGTACTTC. Encoded protein: CASSPSTGLLYEQYF.

The V call is TRBV29-1, the J call TRBJ2-3; maybe TRBD2 (5 bases). Trimming removed 7 bases from V and 0 bases from J, with 8 bases in between. Germline assignment: CDR1 SQVTM and CDR2 ANQGSEA. CDR3 size: 12 residues. As DNA, the CDR3 is TGCAGCGCTCGGACTAGCACAGATACGCAGTATTTT. Protein: CSARTSTDTQYF.

The V call is TRBV7-9, the J call TRBJ1-4; possible D gene TRBD1, 5 bases. V was trimmed by 5 bases and J by 0 bases, leaving 10 bases between them. Per the germline V gene, CDR1 is SEHNR and CDR2 is FQNEAQ (reference sequence). The CDR3 totals 15 residues. The CDR3 loop reads CASSPRQTTNEKLFF. The CDR3 region has the DNA TGTGCCAGCAGCCCCAGACAGACAACTAATGAAAAACTGTTTTTT.